One sample yielded the 10 T cell receptor beta chains listed below, sequenced in a study of CD8 T cells in ankylosing spondylitis (dated 2017 in TCRdb). The paper's findings and limits, for the study overall: A TCR beta motif of eight highly homologous amino acid variants appeared characteristic of blood from ankylosing spondylitis patients.

Library method: 5' RACE. Sequencing instrument: Illumina HiSeq 2500. The public sequencing data were trimmed at Q25 with fastp and processed into clonotypes with MiXCR by TCRdb, which kept only in-frame beta chains. Each entry is one CDR3 protein sequence, shown with its most common DNA and genes. The sample table lists roughly 450,000 distinct CDR3 sequences, 25% to 30% of them with a count of one. The biggest ten clones account for about 1% of the sample. These TCRs are of unknown antigen specificity. The sample taken for sequencing was blood, either unsorted or a sorted T cell fraction (not recorded which). The receptor set was obtained from a male donor with ankylosing spondylitis.

There are a few counts of this clonotype. The CDR3 bases are TGTGCCAGTAGTATAGGCAGCTTCACTGAAGCTTTCTTT. Protein product: CASSIGSFTEAFF. The chain recombines TRBV19 with TRBJ1-1; no firm D call. This CDR3 region has 13 residues. Germline V CDR1 and CDR2: LNHDA, SQIVND (reference sequence). V lost 1 base to trimming and J lost 4 bases, with 7 bases between them.

In its sample, this clonotype was seen a few times. The rearrangement joins TRBV6-5 to TRBJ2-5; TRBD2 matches at 12 bases. The CDR3 contains 14 residues. CDR1 is MNHEY and CDR2 is SVGAGI in the germline V gene. Trimming took 5 bases from V and 9 from J; bases not matched to a gene: 7. CDR3 sequence: CASSHTSGRWSQYF. The CDR3 bases are TGTGCCAGCAGTCACACTAGCGGGAGGTGGTCCCAGTACTTC.

This clonotype was observed a handful of times. The rearrangement uses TRBV4-1 and TRBJ1-5; D is possibly TRBD1 (6 bases). This CDR3 has 17 residues. Trimming took off 0 bases at V and 4 bases at J, with 16 bases between the two ends. Germline CDR1 reads MGHRA; CDR2 reads YSYEKL. For the CDR3, the DNA is TGCGCCAGCAGCCAAGATTGGAGCTGGGGGGCGAATCAGCCCCAGCATTTT. Encoded protein: CASSQDWSWGANQPQHF.

This clonotype was picked up many times. The V and J genes are TRBV7-8 and TRBJ1-5; no clear D. V lost 2 bases, J lost 7 bases, and 6 bases lay in between. This CDR3 is built from 12 residues. Germline CDR1 reads SGHVS; CDR2 reads FQNEAQ. CDR3 in amino acids: CASSLPGQPQHF. CDR3 nucleotides: TGTGCCAGCAGCTTACCTGGGCAGCCCCAGCATTTT.

This chain's CDR3 is CSIYGTADDEKLFF. As DNA, the CDR3 is TGCAGCATCTACGGGACAGCCGACGATGAAAAACTGTTTTTT. The chain links TRBV29-1 to TRBJ1-4; 7 bases line up with TRBD1. From germline, CDR1 is SQVTM and CDR2 ANQGSEA. V was pared by 8 bases and J by 6 bases, with 12 bases of the junction left unmatched. The CDR3 loop spans 14 amino acids.

The chain uses TRBV20-1 and TRBJ1-5, with D possibly TRBD1 on 5 matching bases. The CDR3 consists of 14 residues. Trimming took off 3 bases at V and 1 base at J, with 10 bases between the two ends. In germline, CDR1 is DFQATT, CDR2 SNEGSKA (reference sequence). CDR3 residues: CSARTGGSNQPQHF. The CDR3 DNA reads TGCAGTGCTAGGACGGGGGGAAGCAATCAGCCCCAGCATTTT.

The chain employs TRBV6-1 and TRBJ1-2, with 7 positions matching TRBD1. Germline CDR1 MNHNS, CDR2 SASEGT. The CDR3 extends over 14 amino acids. V was clipped by 4 bases and J by 5 bases; unmatched bases: 7. CDR3 coding DNA: TGTGCCAGCAGTGGTACAGGGGTCGCGTATGGCTACACCTTC. The encoded protein is CASSGTGVAYGYTF.

This clonotype appeared a few times. The rearrangement links TRBV15 to TRBJ2-1; D is possibly TRBD1 (6 bases). Germline values: CDR1 LNHNV, CDR2 YYDKDF (reference sequence). The CDR3 is made up of 13 amino acids. Trimming pared 4 bases from V and 9 bases from J, leaving 13 bases between. Here the CDR3 DNA reads TGTGCCACCAGCACCCGCCAGGGGACTGAGCAGTTCTTC. Its translation is CATSTRQGTEQFF.

This clonotype appeared a few times. This chain links TRBV21-1 with TRBJ2-2; TRBD1, the D gene given by the table, was not confirmed from the DNA. TRBV21-1 is a recognized pseudogene. CDR3 length: 17 residues. CDR3 DNA sequence: TGTGCCAGTCCTCCGAACCGGGACAGGGGCAACACCGGGGAGCTGTTTTTT. This codes for CASPPNRDRGNTGELFF.

This clonotype was detected only a few times. This chain uses TRBV18 with TRBJ2-3; D remains ambiguous. The CDR3 consists of 14 residues. CDR1 is KGHSH and CDR2 is LQKENI in the germline V gene. Trimming removed 4 bases from V and 0 bases from J, with 8 bases in between. The CDR3 sequence: CASSRDPSTDTQYF. The CDR3 DNA reads as TGTGCCAGCTCACGTGATCCTAGCACAGATACGCAGTATTTT.